The 21 T cell receptor beta chains in this list originate from one sample, sequenced in a study of human T cells and chemical hapten exposure (dated by TCRdb to the early 2020s). This sample's time point label indicates: patch test 3, about 24 weeks after DPC sensitization. The treatment or condition tag for this specimen amounts to: therapeutic diphenylcyclopropenone sensitization with weekly scalp DPC. Libraries were made using RACE. Sequencing was performed on a NextSeq 500. TCRdb ran its own pipeline on the public reads, namely fastp trimming at Q25 and MiXCR clone calling, and kept in-frame beta chains. Merged by CDR3 protein, the rows form single entries marked with the most common genes and DNA. The sample data list approximately 97,000 distinct CDR3 sequences, and 25% to 35% of these were observed just once. The ten largest make up approximately 10% of the sample. The source material was whole blood, sampled in connection with sensitization to the hapten diphenylcyclopropenone (DPC). The receptors shown here come from a middle-aged man with alopecia areata. Some clones in this sample may be carry-over from other donors' samples.

The chain links TRBV4-3 to TRBJ2-7, with D perhaps assigned TRBD1 or TRBD2 (5 bases each). The CDR3 has 14 amino acids. CDR1 LGHNA and CDR2 YSLEER come from the germline V gene. V was trimmed by 3 bases and J by 7 bases, leaving 16 bases between them. The CDR3 reads CASSQSVRGGEQYF. The CDR3 nucleotides are TGCGCCAGCAGCCAGTCGGTGAGGGGCGGGGAGCAGTACTTC.

This clonotype was observed a handful of times. The gene calls are TRBV3-1 and TRBJ2-5; 9 bases align to TRBD2. The trim removed 1 base at V and 1 base at J, leaving 4 bases unmatched. Germline V gene data show CDR1 as LGHDT and CDR2 as YNNKEL (reference sequence). The CDR3 consists of 16 residues. The CDR3 is CASSQGLAGLQETQYF. The CDR3 nucleotides are TGTGCCAGCAGCCAAGGGCTAGCGGGACTCCAAGAGACCCAGTACTTC.

This clonotype was recorded at least ten times. This chain joins TRBV20-1 and TRBJ1-5; 7 bases are shared with TRBD1. Looked up from germline, CDR1 is DFQATT and CDR2 is SNEGSKA (reference sequence). With 3 bases clipped from V and 0 bases from J, the junction kept 8 bases outside the gene matches. The CDR3 consists of 16 residues. The CDR3: CSASRDSVFSNQPQHF. DNA of the CDR3: TGCAGTGCTAGCCGGGACAGCGTATTTAGCAATCAGCCCCAGCATTTT.

V usage is TRBV12-3 or TRBV12-4 and J usage is TRBJ1-1; maybe TRBD1 (5 bases). The CDR3 is made up of 14 amino acids. Trimming shortened V by 6 bases and J by 1 base, and 12 bases separated the two germline ends. The CDR3 here is CASSPMTENTEAFF. CDR3 DNA: TGTGCCAGCAGCCCTATGACAGAGAACACTGAAGCTTTCTTT.

This clonotype came up a few times. This chain's CDR3 is CASSVDPAYTQYF. CDR3 DNA sequence: TGTGCCAGCAGCGTCGACCCGGCATATACGCAGTATTTT. The chain combines TRBV7-2 with TRBJ2-3, with D hard to call. This CDR3 has 13 amino acids. V was pared by 5 bases and J by 7 bases, with 13 bases between. The germline gives CDR1 SGHTA, CDR2 FQGNSA.

This clonotype was recorded a few times. V and J are TRBV27 and TRBJ2-5; maybe TRBD1 (6 bases). Germline values: CDR1 MNHEY, CDR2 SMNVEV (reference sequence). The V end lost 5 bases, the J end lost 2 bases, and 9 bases lay between the germline ends. This CDR3 spans 13 amino acids. The CDR3 nucleotides read TGTGCCAGCAGTCTGGACAGACAAGAGACCCAGTACTTC. Its translation: CASSLDRQETQYF.

V gene TRBV4-3 combines with J gene TRBJ2-2; D not resolved. Looked up from germline, CDR1 is LGHNA and CDR2 is YSLEER. This CDR3 spans 15 amino acids. V was pared by 0 bases and J by 6 bases, with 11 bases between. Here the CDR3 DNA reads TGCGCCAGCAGCCAAGATAGAAGTATCCCCGGGGAGCTGTTTTTT. Its translation: CASSQDRSIPGELFF.

V and J are TRBV20-1 and TRBJ1-3, with 12 nucleotides matching TRBD1. The germline V gene has CDR1 DFQATT and CDR2 SNEGSKA (reference sequence). The trim removed 6 bases at V and 0 bases at J, leaving 12 bases unmatched. This CDR3 is built from 18 residues. The CDR3 reads CSANPGTGGLSSGNTIYF. In DNA form, the CDR3 reads TGCAGTGCAAACCCCGGGACAGGGGGCCTGAGCTCTGGAAACACCATATATTTT.

The chain couples TRBV27 to TRBJ2-7; 9 positions agree with TRBD1. The V and J ends lost 5 bases and 3 bases, in that order; junction bases with no gene match: 8. The CDR3 length is 15 residues. Germline assignment: CDR1 MNHEY and CDR2 SMNVEV (reference sequence). Written as DNA, the CDR3 is TGTGCCAGCAGTATTACCGGGACAGGGAGCTACGAGCAGTACTTC. Translated: CASSITGTGSYEQYF.

The chain uses TRBV28 and TRBJ2-7; no firm D call. V dropped 4 bases and J dropped 5 bases, with 12 bases sitting between them. This CDR3 has 13 amino acids. Germline assignment: CDR1 MDHEN and CDR2 SYDVKM. The CDR3 sequence is CASSSPGFHEQYF. CDR3 DNA sequence: TGTGCCAGCAGTTCCCCCGGTTTTCACGAGCAGTACTTC.

The chain is built from TRBV12-3 or TRBV12-4 and TRBJ1-6; D is possibly TRBD1 (6 bases). V lost 6 bases to trimming and J lost 9 bases, with 15 bases between them. The CDR3 covers 14 residues. The DNA for the CDR3 is TGTGCCAGCAGCTTAACCGGGGGGCTTTCACCCCTCCACTTT. Translating it yields CASSLTGGLSPLHF.

The chain joins TRBV7-3 to TRBJ2-1, with 12 bases aligning to TRBD1. The CDR3 has 16 amino acids. The ends lost 5 bases at V and 8 bases at J; junction bases unmatched: 10. Germline V gene lookup returns CDR1 SGHTA and CDR2 FQGTGA. The CDR3 DNA follows: TGTGCCAGCAGCATAGCCGGGACAGGGGGCAGAGATGAGCAGTTCTTC. This sequence encodes CASSIAGTGGRDEQFF.

The gene calls are TRBV7-2 and TRBJ2-3, with 11 bases fitting TRBD2. The CDR3 consists of 15 residues. In germline, CDR1 is SGHTA, CDR2 FQGNSA. V lost 4 bases to trimming and J lost 4 bases; unmatched junction nucleotides: 4. The CDR3 is CASSSSGRSSDTQYF. The CDR3 nucleotides read TGTGCCAGCAGCTCTAGCGGGAGGAGCTCAGATACGCAGTATTTT.

V and J are TRBV9 and TRBJ1-1; D unresolved. The V gene lost 0 bases and the J gene lost 10 bases, with 10 bases spanning the gap. Germline loops: CDR1 SGDLS, CDR2 YYNGEE. The CDR3 totals 12 residues. In DNA form, the CDR3 reads TGTGCCAGCAGCGTAGAGGGCCTGCCAGCTTTCTTT. Its protein is CASSVEGLPAFF.

This clonotype was seen a handful of times. The chain carries TRBV2 and TRBJ2-5; the D gene is possibly TRBD1 (5 bases). The CDR3 has 13 residues. V lost 6 bases to trimming and J lost 4 bases, with 12 bases between them. CDR1 is SNHLY and CDR2 is FYNNEI in the germline V gene. DNA of the CDR3: TGTGCCAGCAGACCGACAGAGAGAGAGACCCAGTACTTC. Encoded protein: CASRPTERETQYF. Drawing the rest from reference TRBV2 and TRBJ2-5, the complete variable domain is EPEVTQTPSHQVTQMGQEVILRCVPISNHLYFYWYRQILGQKVEFLVSFYNNEISEKSEIFDDQFSVERPDGSNFTLKIRSTKLEDSAMYFCASRPTERETQYFGPGTRLLVL.

This chain links TRBV28 with TRBJ2-7, with 7 bases lining up with TRBD2. This CDR3 contains 15 residues. From germline, CDR1 is MDHEN and CDR2 SYDVKM. The junction had 9 bases not matched to a gene; V was cut back by 6 bases and J by 1 base. The CDR3 nucleotides are TGTGCCAGCAGCAATGTAGGCGGGGGTTCCTACGAGCAGTACTTC. Encoded protein: CASSNVGGGSYEQYF.

This chain joins TRBV29-1 and TRBJ2-1; TRBD2 matches at 9 bases. The junction had 5 bases not matched to a gene; V was cut back by 2 bases and J by 6 bases. The V gene's germline CDR1 is SQVTM and CDR2 ANQGSEA. This CDR3 has 14 amino acids. The CDR3 reads CSVELAGAGNEQFF. Here the CDR3 DNA reads TGCAGCGTTGAATTAGCGGGAGCTGGCAATGAGCAGTTCTTC.

This clonotype was counted a few times. The V call is TRBV27, the J call TRBJ2-3; no clear D gene. The CDR3 is made up of 14 amino acids. Germline V gives CDR1 MNHEY, CDR2 SMNVEV (reference sequence). The V and J ends lost 5 bases and 0 bases respectively, with 9 bases between them. The CDR3 DNA reads TGTGCCAGCAGTCCCATCCCTAGCACAGATACGCAGTATTTT. The encoded protein is CASSPIPSTDTQYF.

This clonotype was counted a few times. The CDR3 DNA reads as TGTGCCAGCAGTTTAGCGACAGGGAACGAGCAGTACTTC. It is translated as CASSLATGNEQYF. The chain employs TRBV27 and TRBJ2-7, with TRBD1 matching 7 bases. CDR1 is MNHEY and CDR2 is SMNVEV in the germline V gene (reference sequence). The ends lost 2 bases at V and 5 bases at J; junction bases unmatched: 3. The CDR3 runs to 13 residues.

This clonotype was seen only a few times. This chain connects TRBV4-2 to TRBJ1-4, with D possibly being TRBD1 (5 bases). The CDR3 runs 14 residues. CDR1 is LGHNA, CDR2 YNFKEQ, per germline. Trimming cost V 1 base and J 5 bases, with 8 bases left between them. The CDR3 loop is CASSQGQGNEKLFF. The CDR3 DNA follows: TGTGCCAGCAGCCAAGGGCAGGGCAATGAAAAACTGTTTTTT.

This clonotype was detected only a few times. The V call is TRBV27, the J call TRBJ2-1; TRBD1 matches 7 bases. This CDR3 spans 15 amino acids. Germline CDR1 is MNHEY and CDR2 is SMNVEV (reference sequence). The V segment lost 4 bases and the J segment 12 bases; nucleotides outside the gene matches: 15. The CDR3 sequence is CASSSGQEPTRVQFF. The CDR3 DNA is TGTGCCAGCAGTTCTGGACAGGAGCCTACTAGGGTGCAGTTCTTC.